The clone carrying this T cell receptor beta chain was observed a handful of times. Its antigen is still unknown. This sample is part of a study of cytomegalovirus exposure and HLA in healthy donors. Study results and caveats: Roughly uniform sequencing depth across donors was assumed, possibly incorrectly. When analyzed later, a missense DCLRE1C variant was found to be linked to TCR beta V- and J-gene trimming.

There are 14 residues in the CDR3. Germline assignment: CDR1 SEHNR and CDR2 FQNEAQ (reference sequence). V trimming: 4 bases; J trimming: 6 bases; junction bases outside the gene matches: 3. This PCR relied on a set of 60 Vbeta primers and 13 Jbeta primers. The data were produced by immunoSEQ multiplex PCR, yet TCRdb's version contains in-frame clones alone and is incomplete. The sample consists of roughly 220,000 clones, 65% to 80% of them appearing once. The sequencing input was PBMCs. The chain employs TRBV7-9 and TRBJ1-5; 10 positions agree with TRBD1. The receptor comes from a man between 50 and 59 years old in good health and CMV-seronegative. CDR3 protein: CASSSGQGSQPQHF. In nucleotides, the CDR3 is TGTGCCAGCAGCTCGGGACAGGGGAGTCAGCCCCAGCATTTT.